The 32 T cell receptor beta chains below come from one sample, sequenced in a study of control samples from healthy donors and cancer patients. TCRdb keeps only in-frame clones here, not all; method: immunoSEQ multiplex PCR. The sample has roughly 30,000 clones; 87% are singletons. Sequenced: formalin-fixed, paraffin-embedded tissue. All receptors come from a female donor with melanoma.

V gene TRBV6-5 combines with J gene TRBJ1-1, with 7 positions matching TRBD1. CDR1 is MNHEY, CDR2 SVGAGI, per germline. V lost 2 bases and J lost 11; bases outside the gene matches: 2. The CDR3 extends over 11 amino acids. CDR3 loop: CASSYGTAAFF. CDR3 sequence (DNA): TGTGCCAGCAGTTACGGGACAGCGGCTTTCTTT.

The chain links TRBV7-9 to TRBJ1-2, with D perhaps matching TRBD1 (6 bases). Germline-derived CDR1 and CDR2 are SEHNR and FQNEAQ (reference sequence). There are 13 residues in the CDR3. V dropped 3 bases and J dropped 6 bases, with 11 bases sitting between them. The CDR3 DNA sequence: TGTGCCAGCAGCTTGAGGGCAGGGGATGGCTACACCTTC. This sequence encodes CASSLRAGDGYTF.

V gene TRBV19 combines with J gene TRBJ1-1; TRBD1 is a possible D gene (6 bases). Germline-derived CDR1 and CDR2 are LNHDA and SQIVND (reference sequence). The length of the CDR3 is 16 residues. Trimming pared 5 bases from V and 2 bases from J, leaving 18 bases between. CDR3 amino acids: CASSARDISINTEAFF. The CDR3 coding sequence is TGTGCCAGTAGTGCCCGGGACATATCAATAAACACTGAAGCTTTCTTT.

This chain uses TRBV5-4 with TRBJ2-1; 9 positions match TRBD2. CDR3 length equals 16 residues. Germline loops: CDR1 SGHNT, CDR2 YYREEE (reference sequence). V lost 4 bases to trimming and J lost 4 bases; unmatched junction nucleotides: 9. The DNA for the CDR3 is TGTGCCAGCAGCCGCGTAGCGGGAGCCCCATACAATGAGCAGTTCTTC. Translated, it gives CASSRVAGAPYNEQFF.

The chain has TRBV6-1 and TRBJ1-3; 7 positions match TRBD1. Unmatched junction bases numbered 3, after V lost 3 bases and J lost 4 bases. The CDR3 has 14 amino acids. Germline CDR1 MNHNS, CDR2 SASEGT. CDR3: CASSETGLGNTIYF. The DNA of the CDR3 is TGTGCCAGCAGTGAGACAGGGTTGGGAAACACCATATATTTT.

This clone was observed a handful of times. The chain combines TRBV5-1 with TRBJ1-3; 7 nucleotides match TRBD1. The CDR3 spans 14 residues. V lost 7 bases, J lost 0 bases, and 4 bases stayed unmatched. The germline CDR1 and CDR2 sequences are SGHRS and YFSETQ. CDR3 sequence: CASGDSRSGNTIYF. CDR3 DNA sequence: TGCGCCAGCGGGGACAGCCGCTCTGGAAACACCATATATTTT.

The chain has TRBV6-6 and TRBJ1-3; D ambiguous. There are 14 residues in the CDR3. V was shortened by 4 bases and J by 0 bases, with 7 bases between the two germline ends. Looked up from germline, CDR1 is MNHNY and CDR2 is SVGAGI (reference sequence). The CDR3 is CASSWADSGNTIYF. CDR3 bases: TGTGCCAGCAGTTGGGCTGACTCTGGAAACACCATATATTTT.

This clone was seen only once. The chain employs TRBV18 and TRBJ2-2; 7 positions match TRBD2. After removal of 6 bases from V and 4 bases from J, the junction contained 11 bases not matched to a gene. The CDR3 extends over 16 amino acids. CDR1 and CDR2 (germline): KGHSH, LQKENI. In DNA form, the CDR3 reads TGTGCCAGCTCCCAAGAGAGAGCGGGAAGCACCGGGGAGCTGTTTTTT. Residues: CASSQERAGSTGELFF.

The chain recombines TRBV5-4 with TRBJ1-4; a possible D gene is TRBD1 (6 bases). The CDR3 covers 14 residues. Between the trimmed V and J ends, which lost 0 bases and 8 bases, there was a span of 11 bases. Germline CDR1 and CDR2: SGHNT and YYREEE (reference sequence). The CDR3 sequence: CASSLGRGNEKLFF. As DNA, the CDR3 is TGTGCCAGCAGCTTGGGCAGGGGAAACGAAAAACTGTTTTTT. The full variable domain, in which reference TRBV5-4 and TRBJ1-4 provide the parts outside the CDR3, is ETGVTQSPTHLIKTRGQQVTLRCSSQSGHNTVSWYQQALGQGPQFIFQYYREEENGRGNFPPRFSGLQFPNYSSELNVNALELDDSALYLCASSLGRGNEKLFFGSGTQLSVL.

J is TRBJ2-7 and V is TRBV7-9; tentatively, D is TRBD2 (6 bases). The length of the CDR3 is 14 residues. The germline V gene encodes CDR1 SEHNR and CDR2 FQNEAQ (reference sequence). V shed 5 bases and J shed 3 bases, with 14 bases lying between them. CDR3 in DNA: TGTGCCAGCAGCGTCGGGACTTTTAACTACGAGCAGTACTTC. This codes for CASSVGTFNYEQYF.

The chain joins TRBV18 to TRBJ1-4, with D unresolved. V was cut by 3 bases and J by 6 bases, with 8 bases left in between. The CDR3 has 13 residues. Germline CDR1 and CDR2: KGHSH and LQKENI. The CDR3 spells CASSPARYEKLFF. In DNA form, the CDR3 reads TGTGCCAGCTCACCGGCCCGGTATGAAAAACTGTTTTTT. Filled out from reference TRBV18 and TRBJ1-4, the complete variable domain reads NAGVMQNPRHLVRRRGQEARLRCSPMKGHSHVYWYRQLPEEGLKFMVYLQKENIIDESGMPKERFSAEFPKEGPSILRIQQVVRGDSAAYFCASSPARYEKLFFGSGTQLSVL.

The chain is built from TRBV4-2 and TRBJ2-1; D is unresolved. Per germline, CDR1 LGHNA and CDR2 YNFKEQ. This CDR3 has 12 amino acids. Trimming removed 1 base at V and 4 bases at J, with 2 bases between. The CDR3, as DNA: TGTGCCAGCAGCCAAGCGTACAATGAGCAGTTCTTC. Its protein product is CASSQAYNEQFF.

Points on this clone: One end of the junction does not line up with germline, which may come from a read error. J is TRBJ2-1 and V is TRBV5-1; D call uncertain. The CDR3 is 17 amino acids. Germline V gene lookup returns CDR1 SGHRS and CDR2 YFSETQ. CDR3 nucleotide sequence: TGCGTCAGCAGCCCCGAACGCTCGAGGCTGGGCTACAATGAGCAGTTCTTC. Translating it yields CVSSPERSRLGYNEQFF.

J is TRBJ2-1 and V is TRBV5-6; TRBD1 agrees at 8 bases. This CDR3 contains 12 residues. Germline lookup yields CDR1 SGHDT and CDR2 YYEEEE. V trimming: 6 bases; J trimming: 7 bases; junction bases outside the gene matches: 3. Here the CDR3 DNA reads TGTGCCAGCACCTGGACAGGGAATGAGCAGTTCTTC. Encoded protein: CASTWTGNEQFF.

The rearrangement uses TRBV19 and TRBJ1-5, with TRBD1 matching over 11 bases. The germline CDR1 and CDR2 sequences are LNHDA and SQIVND (reference sequence). CDR3 length equals 16 residues. J was trimmed by 7 bases and V by 5 bases; bases with no gene match: 10. The CDR3 DNA reads as TGTGCCAGTAGTTCCACTTGGGACAGGGGGAGCCAGCCCCAGCATTTT. Translated, it gives CASSSTWDRGSQPQHF. Full variable domain (remainder filled in from reference TRBV19 and TRBJ1-5): DGGITQSPKYLFRKEGQNVTLSCEQNLNHDAMYWYRQDPGQGLRLIYYSQIVNDFQKGDIAEGYSVSREKKESFPLTVTSAQKNPTAFYLCASSSTWDRGSQPQHFGDGTRLSIL.

This clone was found once. The gene calls are TRBV9 and TRBJ1-1; D call uncertain. V was trimmed by 0 bases and J by 3 bases, leaving 9 bases between them. The CDR3 length is 14 residues. Germline CDR1 reads SGDLS; CDR2 reads YYNGEE. The CDR3 protein is CASSVEARDTEAFF. CDR3 DNA sequence: TGTGCCAGCAGCGTAGAGGCCCGGGACACTGAAGCTTTCTTT.

The V and J genes are TRBV4-1 and TRBJ2-3; 10 nucleotides align to TRBD2. The CDR3 spans 16 residues. Germline V lookup: CDR1 MGHRA, CDR2 YSYEKL. Trimming cost V 4 bases and J 2 bases; bases outside gene matches: 6. CDR3 nucleotides: TGCGCCAGCAGCCCAACTAGCGGGGCGACCACAGATACGCAGTATTTT. It specifies CASSPTSGATTDTQYF.

The rearrangement links TRBV9 to TRBJ2-1, with D unclear. CDR1 and CDR2 from the germline V gene are SGDLS and YYNGEE. V lost 0 bases, J lost 2 bases, and 9 bases lay in between. CDR3 length equals 15 residues. CDR3 residues: CASSVASRTYNEQFF. DNA of the CDR3: TGTGCCAGCAGCGTAGCCAGTCGTACCTACAATGAGCAGTTCTTC. Complete variable domain (other parts from reference TRBV9 and TRBJ2-1): DSGVTQTPKHLITATGQRVTLRCSPRSGDLSVYWYQQSLDQGLQFLIQYYNGEERAKGNILERFSAQQFPDLHSELNLSSLELGDSALYFCASSVASRTYNEQFFGPGTRLTVL.

This chain's CDR3 is CATSDLAGLVFF. The CDR3, as DNA: TGTGCCACCAGTGACCTAGCGGGACTTGTGTTCTTC. The chain recombines TRBV24-1 with TRBJ2-1; the match to TRBD2 covers 9 bases. The germline V gene has CDR1 KGHDR and CDR2 SFDVKD. CDR3 length: 12 residues. With 4 bases clipped from V and 15 bases from J, the junction kept 6 bases outside the gene matches.

The chain combines TRBV10-3 with TRBJ2-5; no clear D gene. Trimming took off 4 bases at V and 6 bases at J, with 9 bases between the two ends. This CDR3 comprises 12 residues. Germline lookup yields CDR1 ENHRY and CDR2 SYGVKD. CDR3 region: CAISVGLQTQYF. CDR3 nucleotides: TGTGCCATCAGTGTAGGGCTGCAGACCCAGTACTTC.

This chain uses TRBV6-6 with TRBJ1-3; no firm D call. The CDR3 is 14 residues long. Germline V gene lookup returns CDR1 MNHNY and CDR2 SVGAGI (reference sequence). Trimming cost V 5 bases and J 2 bases, with 10 bases left between them. CDR3 amino acids: CASSPPATGNTIYF. CDR3 coding DNA: TGTGCCAGCAGTCCCCCGGCGACTGGAAACACCATATATTTT.

This clone was seen just once. The V gene is TRBV30, the J gene TRBJ1-2; perhaps TRBD1 as D (5 bases). The CDR3 extends over 13 amino acids. The ends were cut back, 4 bases at V and 5 bases at J, with 14 bases in the middle. Germline V gene lookup returns CDR1 GTSNPN and CDR2 SVGIG (reference sequence). This CDR3 reads CAWTWGPMYGYTF. For the CDR3, the DNA is TGTGCCTGGACCTGGGGACCCATGTATGGCTACACCTTC.

This clone has only a few counts. CDR3 nucleotide sequence: TGTGCCAGCAGCTTAGACTTGACAGGGGGCGCAGGCTACACCTTC. Translated: CASSLDLTGGAGYTF. V is TRBV11-2 and J is TRBJ1-2, with TRBD1 matching 10 bases. Losses at the gene ends were 0 bases for V and 8 bases for J; bases not matched to a gene: 6. This CDR3 has 15 residues. Per germline, CDR1 SGHAT and CDR2 FQNNGV.

This clone was seen once. The chain combines TRBV7-8 with TRBJ1-1; D gene uncertain. The CDR3 contains 15 residues. V lost 7 bases to trimming and J lost 7 bases, with 22 bases between them. Germline loops: CDR1 SGHVS, CDR2 FQNEAQ. CDR3 in amino acids: CASTKLISRFDEAFF. CDR3 bases: TGTGCCAGCACCAAGCTAATCTCTCGCTTTGATGAAGCTTTCTTT.

The rearrangement joins TRBV6-2 or TRBV6-3 to TRBJ1-1, with D perhaps matching TRBD1 (6 bases). This CDR3 is built from 12 residues. Looked up from germline, CDR1 is MNHEY and CDR2 is SVGEGT. V was clipped by 5 bases and J by 7 bases, with 11 bases between them. DNA for the CDR3: TGTGCCAGCAGTACCGGACAGCGTGAAGCTTTCTTT. It translates to CASSTGQREAFF.

The chain couples TRBV5-1 to TRBJ2-3; 9 bases line up with TRBD2. Germline V CDR1 and CDR2: SGHRS, YFSETQ. Unmatched junction bases numbered 6, after V lost 4 bases and J lost 0 bases. The CDR3 spans 16 residues. The CDR3 reads CASSIRLAASTDTQYF. The CDR3 nucleotides are TGCGCCAGCAGCATCCGACTAGCGGCTAGCACAGATACGCAGTATTTT.

The chain combines TRBV29-1 with TRBJ1-4, with D possibly TRBD1 on 5 matching bases. This CDR3 region has 12 residues. CDR1 and CDR2 from the germline V gene are SQVTM and ANQGSEA. V was cut by 4 bases and J by 6 bases, with 9 bases left in between. CDR3 residues: CSVGRDDEKLFF. DNA for the CDR3: TGCAGCGTTGGCAGGGATGATGAAAAACTGTTTTTT.

The chain uses TRBV5-6 and TRBJ1-2; no clear D gene. The CDR3 extends over 14 amino acids. The V gene's germline CDR1 is SGHDT and CDR2 YYEEEE. Trimming cost V 3 bases and J 8 bases, with 17 bases left between them. CDR3 region: CASSSGIMERGYTF. The CDR3 nucleotides read TGTGCCAGCAGCTCGGGGATTATGGAGAGGGGCTACACCTTC.

The J gene is TRBJ1-2, the V gene TRBV3-1 (or the pseudogene TRBV3-2), with a weak D call TRBD1 (5 bases). CDR3 length: 16 amino acids. The V and J ends lost 0 bases and 4 bases respectively, with 15 bases between them. Germline V gene sequence: CDR1 LGHDT, CDR2 YNNKEL (reference sequence). This CDR3 is CASSQETDWHSYGYTF. CDR3 DNA: TGTGCCAGCAGCCAAGAGACAGATTGGCACAGCTATGGCTACACCTTC.

V is TRBV11-2 and J is TRBJ1-5; D not certain. Germline V gives CDR1 SGHAT, CDR2 FQNNGV. The CDR3 length is 15 residues. Trimming stripped 1 base from V and 4 bases from J, with 11 bases between. Here the CDR3 DNA reads TGTGCCAGCAGCTTAGGGGGTTCCGGGAATCAGCCCCAGCATTTT. This codes for CASSLGGSGNQPQHF.

This clone was detected once. The DNA for the CDR3 is TGTGCCAGCAGTGATCGACTAGCGGGAGGAGAGCAGTTCTTC. Protein product: CASSDRLAGGEQFF. The J gene is TRBJ2-1, the V gene TRBV2; TRBD2 matches at 13 bases. This CDR3 has 14 residues. Trimming took 3 bases from V and 10 from J; bases not matched to a gene: 3. Germline CDR1 reads SNHLY; CDR2 reads FYNNEI.

The rearrangement uses TRBV6-5 and TRBJ2-1; 8 positions agree with TRBD2. The CDR3 is 13 amino acids. Germline V gene sequence: CDR1 MNHEY, CDR2 SVGAGI. Trimming at V came to 11 bases and at J to 9 bases, leaving 12 bases not matched to a gene. The CDR3 here is CAVTGTSRGEQFF. The CDR3, as DNA: TGTGCCGTAACCGGGACTAGTCGGGGTGAGCAGTTCTTC.